This entry lists 23 T cell receptor beta chains sequenced from one sample in a study of blood T cells in healthy people across ages. Alongside a J-beta primer mix, a sample-barcoded 5' primer served in a second PCR lasting about 7 to 12 cycles. TCRdb analysed the 5' RACE reads with MiXCR anew, one entry per CDR3 protein. The sample has 650,000 to 1,000,000 distinct CDR3 sequences, roughly 35% seen once. Sequencing used blood. These receptors all stem from a man between 18 and 35 years old in good health.

V is TRBV28 and J is TRBJ2-7; the match to TRBD1 covers 7 bases. V lost 5 bases to trimming and J lost 4 bases; unmatched junction nucleotides: 17. This CDR3 region has 17 residues. Germline CDR1 MDHEN, CDR2 SYDVKM. The CDR3, as DNA: TGTGCCAGCAGTCCCGTACCAGGGACAGCGGAAAATTACGAGCAGTACTTC. This translates into CASSPVPGTAENYEQYF.

This chain connects TRBV7-2 to TRBJ2-5; 10 bases map to TRBD1. In germline, CDR1 is SGHTA, CDR2 FQGNSA. The ends lost 5 bases at V and 2 bases at J; junction bases unmatched: 11. This CDR3 contains 17 residues. DNA of the CDR3: TGTGCCAGCAGCGCCCGGGACAGGGGAATGACTCAAGAGACCCAGTACTTC. It encodes CASSARDRGMTQETQYF.

This clonotype showed up many times. The rearrangement joins TRBV29-1 to TRBJ2-3, with D unclear. Germline V gives CDR1 SQVTM, CDR2 ANQGSEA. The CDR3 contains 11 residues. The ends were cut back, 1 base at V and 3 bases at J, with 2 bases in the middle. CDR3 region: CSVEVTDTQYF. CDR3 nucleotide sequence: TGCAGCGTTGAAGTAACAGATACGCAGTATTTT.

The V gene is TRBV27, the J gene TRBJ2-1; D remains ambiguous. From germline, CDR1 is MNHEY and CDR2 SMNVEV (reference sequence). The CDR3 has 11 amino acids. The V and J ends lost 1 base and 12 bases respectively, with 7 bases between them. CDR3 protein: CASSLFGRQFF. The CDR3 region has the DNA TGTGCCAGCAGTTTATTCGGAAGGCAGTTCTTC.

The sample holds many counts of this clonotype. This chain uses TRBV12-3 or TRBV12-4 with TRBJ2-3; D unresolved. V shed 7 bases and J shed 2 bases, with 10 bases lying between them. The CDR3 spans 13 residues. This CDR3 is CASTRPNTDTQYF. DNA for the CDR3: TGTGCCAGCACCCGGCCCAACACAGATACGCAGTATTTT.

This chain joins TRBV10-3 and TRBJ1-2; D gene ambiguous. V was pared by 3 bases and J by 6 bases, with 11 bases between. From germline, CDR1 is ENHRY and CDR2 SYGVKD. This CDR3 contains 13 residues. CDR3 nucleotides: TGTGCCATCAGTGACCCCAACTTAAATGGCTACACCTTC. Protein product: CAISDPNLNGYTF.

This clonotype was found many times. This sequence joins TRBV7-9 and TRBJ2-5, with D hard to call. Per the germline V gene, CDR1 is SEHNR and CDR2 is FQNEAQ (reference sequence). V lost 5 bases, J lost 6 bases, and 13 bases lay in between. The length of the CDR3 is 13 residues. The CDR3 DNA reads TGTGCCAGCAGCGGGCCCGGTTTTAAGACCCAGTACTTC. Translation: CASSGPGFKTQYF.

J is TRBJ2-6 and V is TRBV5-1; no firm D call. The CDR3 extends over 15 amino acids. Trimming pared 5 bases from V and 1 base from J, leaving 10 bases between. In germline, CDR1 is SGHRS, CDR2 YFSETQ. The chain's CDR3 is CASSSAPSGANVLTF. CDR3 sequence (DNA): TGCGCCAGCAGTTCCGCCCCTTCTGGGGCCAACGTCCTGACTTTC.

V usage is TRBV4-3 and J usage is TRBJ2-1; 9 bases match TRBD2. V lost 4 bases, J lost 4 bases, and 8 bases stayed unmatched. The CDR3 is 16 amino acids. CDR1 is LGHNA, CDR2 YSLEER, per germline. CDR3 DNA sequence: TGCGCCAGCAGCCCCTCCGGCGGGGGGGTTTACAATGAGCAGTTCTTC. Translating it yields CASSPSGGGVYNEQFF.

The rearrangement links TRBV5-1 to TRBJ2-3; D is unclear. Germline V gives CDR1 SGHRS, CDR2 YFSETQ. The CDR3 has 15 residues. V gave up 0 bases and J gave up 0 bases, with 8 bases separating them. CDR3 protein: CASSLVVVSTDTQYF. The CDR3 DNA sequence: TGCGCCAGCAGCTTGGTGGTTGTAAGCACAGATACGCAGTATTTT. Full variable domain (outside the CDR3, taken from reference TRBV5-1 and TRBJ2-3): KAGVTQTPRYLIKTRGQQVTLSCSPISGHRSVSWYQQTPGQGLQFLFEYFSETQRNKGNFPGRFSGRQFSNSRSEMNVSTLELGDSALYLCASSLVVVSTDTQYFGPGTRLTVL.

This chain connects TRBV12-3 or TRBV12-4 to TRBJ2-1, with D perhaps matching TRBD2 (6 bases). V lost 7 bases and J 10 bases, leaving 11 bases between the germline ends. The CDR3 length is 11 residues. The CDR3 protein is CASNGTEEQFF. The DNA of the CDR3 is TGTGCCAGCAATGGGACTGAAGAGCAGTTCTTC.

V is TRBV9 and J is TRBJ2-4, with unresolved D. V lost 0 bases and J lost 13, with 23 bases in between. Germline-derived CDR1 and CDR2 are SGDLS and YYNGEE. CDR3 length equals 16 residues. Written as DNA, the CDR3 is TGTGCCAGCAGCGTAGGGTCACGCAACTCCTACAATGAGCAGTACTTC. Its translation is CASSVGSRNSYNEQYF.

This clonotype was observed a handful of times. The chain has TRBV18 and TRBJ1-1; D is unresolved. The germline V gene encodes CDR1 KGHSH and CDR2 LQKENI. Deletions cut 3 bases from V and 2 bases from J, with 10 bases between. The CDR3 spans 14 residues. The CDR3 spells CASSPGRGNTEAFF. The CDR3 nucleotides are TGTGCCAGCTCACCGGGTCGGGGAAACACTGAAGCTTTCTTT.

This clonotype was seen ten or more times. This chain joins TRBV7-2 and TRBJ2-5, with D possibly TRBD1 on 5 matching bases. In germline, CDR1 is SGHTA, CDR2 FQGNSA. V gave up 4 bases and J gave up 2 bases, with 11 bases separating them. The CDR3 sequence is 14 residues long. The CDR3 region is CASSWGFFQETQYF. The CDR3 bases are TGTGCCAGCAGCTGGGGCTTCTTTCAAGAGACCCAGTACTTC.

The chain employs TRBV12-3 or TRBV12-4 and TRBJ1-1; 7 bases map to TRBD1. This CDR3 region has 13 residues. Germline trimming cut 8 bases from V and 6 bases from J; bases unmatched to any gene: 9. The CDR3 nucleotides are TGTGCCAGCGAAGACAGGGAGATGTCTGAAGCTTTCTTT. Translation: CASEDREMSEAFF.

This chain links TRBV7-8 with TRBJ2-1; TRBD2 might be the D (6 bases). Germline V gene sequence: CDR1 SGHVS, CDR2 FQNEAQ. The CDR3 consists of 14 residues. V shed 11 bases and J shed 5 bases, with 19 bases lying between them. CDR3 sequence: CAEGGGVDNNEQFF. In DNA, the CDR3 is TGTGCCGAGGGTGGAGGGGTCGATAACAATGAGCAGTTCTTC.

This sequence joins TRBV16 and TRBJ1-4; D is unresolved. The CDR3 sequence is 16 residues long. Germline-derived CDR1 and CDR2 are KGHSY and FQNENV. V shed 1 base and J shed 0 bases, with 9 bases lying between them. This CDR3 reads CASSQLRPSTNEKLFF. CDR3 DNA sequence: TGTGCCAGCAGCCAATTAAGACCCTCAACTAATGAAAAACTGTTTTTT.

This clonotype was counted only a few times. The chain joins TRBV6-5 to TRBJ2-3, with TRBD1 matching 10 bases. Germline CDR1 reads MNHEY; CDR2 reads SVGAGI. V shed 6 bases and J 2 bases; nucleotides not matched to a gene: 8. There are 16 residues in the CDR3. The CDR3 sequence is CASSPGQGLTTDTQYF. CDR3 sequence (DNA): TGTGCCAGCAGCCCGGGACAGGGGCTTACCACAGATACGCAGTATTTT.

This clonotype was recorded at least ten times. The rearrangement links TRBV7-6 to TRBJ2-5; a possible D gene is TRBD2 (5 bases). The CDR3 consists of 14 residues. Trimming stripped 1 base from V and 4 bases from J, with 10 bases between. The germline CDR1 and CDR2 sequences are SGHVS and FNYEAQ. Here the CDR3 reads CASSLGGFPETQYF. Here the CDR3 DNA reads TGTGCCAGCAGCTTAGGAGGGTTCCCAGAGACCCAGTACTTC.

The chain couples TRBV5-1 to TRBJ2-1; 10 nucleotides agree with TRBD2. The junction had 5 bases not matched to a gene; V was cut back by 3 bases and J by 2 bases. Germline lookup yields CDR1 SGHRS and CDR2 YFSETQ. The CDR3 spans 16 residues. The CDR3 region has the DNA TGCGCCAGCAGCTACTATAGCGGGGGGCCCTACAATGAGCAGTTCTTC. Translation: CASSYYSGGPYNEQFF. Combining the CDR3 with reference TRBV5-1 and TRBJ2-1 gives the whole variable domain KAGVTQTPRYLIKTRGQQVTLSCSPISGHRSVSWYQQTPGQGLQFLFEYFSETQRNKGNFPGRFSGRQFSNSRSEMNVSTLELGDSALYLCASSYYSGGPYNEQFFGPGTRLTVL.

The V gene is TRBV7-9, the J gene TRBJ2-1; D might be TRBD1 (6 bases). The end of the DNA is better explained by TRBJ2-7, so the J call may be wrong. Germline lookup yields CDR1 SEHNR and CDR2 FQNEAQ (reference sequence). This CDR3 region has 17 residues. CDR3: CASYRTDVTLGDNEQYF. Written as DNA, the CDR3 is TGTGCCAGCTATAGGACAGACGTCACTTTGGGGGACAATGAGCAGTACTTC.

Points on this clonotype: The junction shows a germline mismatch at one end, possibly a read error. The chain couples TRBV7-2 to TRBJ2-7; D is undetermined. The CDR3 spans 12 residues. Germline V gene sequence: CDR1 SGHTA, CDR2 FQGNSA. In DNA, the CDR3 is TGTGCCATCAGCTTAAATATGAATGAGCAGTACTTC. Translated: CAISLNMNEQYF.

The CDR3 region has the DNA TGTGCCAGCTCCCTAGCTCGAGGATCGGGAGAGACCCAGTACTTC. Translation: CASSLARGSGETQYF. V and J are TRBV6-2 or TRBV6-3 and TRBJ2-4; D might be TRBD2 (5 bases). The J call may be in error: the DNA end matches TRBJ2-5 better. The length of the CDR3 is 15 residues. Per the germline V gene, CDR1 is MNHEY and CDR2 is SVGEGT.